The rows below give T cell receptor beta chains drawn from one sample of a study of glioma-infiltrating T cells. MiXCR, applied by TCRdb to the multiplex PCR reads, yields one record per CDR3 protein. The data contain over 140,000 distinct CDR3 sequences, around 40% of them singletons. The sequenced sample was glioma tissue, nonneoplastic brain tissue, or PBMCs (not recorded which). The receptors shown here come from a human donor with low-grade glioma or glioblastoma, undergoing nonglioma brain surgery, or in good health (not recorded which). Each CDR3 is given with its conserved first and last residue. The D gene is left open where the match is weak. Rows give clone size only sometimes, using once, few, many, or a class for an expanded clone.

TRBJ1-2,TRBV20-1,once,.,CSAIWLTGYVYTF,TGCAGTGCTATATGGCTAACGGGCTATGTCTACACCTTC
TRBJ2-7,TRBV20-1,.,TRBD1,CSVSGTGDLRREQYF,TGCAGTGTCTCCGGGACAGGGGACTTGAGGAGGGAGCAGTACTTC
TRBJ1-1,TRBV5-4,once,.,CASSFPEQGMNTEAFF,TGTGCCAGCAGCTTCCCAGAACAAGGCATGAACACTGAAGCTTTCTTT
TRBJ2-7,TRBV6-1,.,.,CASSEMEGRYEQYF,TGTGCCAGCAGTGAAATGGAAGGGCGTTACGAGCAGTACTTC
TRBJ2-7,TRBV20-1,.,.,CSARDLGGSYEQYF,TGCAGTGCTAGAGATCTAGGAGGGTCCTACGAGCAGTACTTC
TRBJ1-1,TRBV20-1,few,.,CSAARGSGEAFF,TGCAGTGCAGCCCGAGGGAGCGGTGAAGCTTTCTTT
TRBJ2-1,TRBV7-9,.,.,CASSSPGTNNEQFF,TGTGCCAGCAGCTCCCCGGGAACAAACAATGAGCAGTTCTTC
TRBJ2-1,TRBV27,.,.,CASSRARGEQFF,TGTGCCAGCAGCCGGGCCAGGGGTGAGCAGTTCTTC
TRBJ2-3,TRBV6-1,many,TRBD2,CASRDPGLATDTQYF,TGTGCCAGCAGGGACCCGGGACTAGCGACAGATACGCAGTATTTT
TRBJ1-2,TRBV4-1,.,TRBD1,CASSQVTGDNYGYTF,TGCGCCAGCAGCCAAGTAACAGGGGATAACTATGGCTACACCTTC
TRBJ1-2,TRBV6-1,.,TRBD1,CATGNRGSNYGYTF,TGTGCCACCGGAAACAGGGGGAGTAACTATGGCTACACCTTC
TRBJ2-3,TRBV10-2,.,.,CASSVGHLTDTQYF,TGCGCCAGCAGTGTTGGACACTTAACAGATACGCAGTATTTT
TRBJ1-1,TRBV6-1,.,TRBD1,CASSRGQGGSGEAFF,TGTGCCAGCAGTCGGGGACAGGGGGGAAGCGGTGAAGCTTTCTTT
TRBJ2-5,TRBV20-1,few,TRBD1,CSAQTGTGAQETQYF,TGCAGTGCCCAAACCGGGACAGGGGCACAAGAGACCCAGTACTTC
TRBJ2-5,TRBV6-6,few,TRBD2,CASSYGAGGLAETQYF,TGTGCCAGCAGTTACGGAGCGGGAGGTTTAGCAGAGACCCAGTACTTC
TRBJ2-3,TRBV24-1,.,TRBD1,CATSATTGVWDTQYF,TGTGCCACCAGCGCGACTACAGGGGTTTGGGATACGCAGTATTTT
TRBJ1-1,TRBV12-3/TRBV12-4,once,.,CASRGRAEAFF,TGTGCCAGCAGAGGGAGGGCTGAAGCTTTCTTT
TRBJ2-3,TRBV7-2,.,.,CASSPGASTDTQYF,TGTGCCAGCAGCCCCGGGGCGAGCACAGATACGCAGTATTTT
TRBJ2-3,TRBV2,few,.,CASKGTPFGTDTQYF,TGTGCCAGCAAGGGGACCCCCTTCGGCACAGATACGCAGTATTTT
TRBJ2-7,TRBV28,.,.,CASSPSAIYEQYF,TGTGCCAGCAGCCCTTCGGCTATCTACGAGCAGTACTTC
TRBJ2-2,TRBV27,.,TRBD2,CASSTSSGSYTGQLFF,TGTGCCAGCAGTACCTCTAGCGGGAGCTACACCGGGCAGCTGTTTTTT
TRBJ1-4,TRBV2,.,.,CASSPPTGTNEKLFF,TGTGCCAGCAGTCCCCCGACAGGAACTAATGAAAAACTGTTTTTT
TRBJ1-6,TRBV6-1,many,TRBD1,CASSMTGLSSPLHF,TGTGCCAGCAGTATGACAGGGTTGAGTTCACCCCTCCACTTT
TRBJ1-5,TRBV10-3,.,.,CAISNGEQSNQPQHF,TGTGCCATCAGTAACGGGGAGCAGAGCAATCAGCCCCAGCATTTT
TRBJ2-3,TRBV7-9,.,TRBD1,CASTRTGRTDTQYF,TGTGCCAGCACTCGGACAGGACGCACAGATACGCAGTATTTT
TRBJ1-5,TRBV2,few,.,CASTGLGQPQHF,TGTGCCAGCACCGGACTAGGCCAGCCCCAGCATTTT
TRBJ2-1,TRBV18,.,.,CASSPAPLDEQFF,TGTGCCAGCTCACCGGCACCCTTGGATGAGCAGTTCTTC
TRBJ1-1,TRBV6-1,.,.,CASSATDRDTEAFF,TGTGCCAGCAGTGCCACGGATCGGGACACTGAAGCTTTCTTT
TRBJ1-3,TRBV5-6,.,.,CASSYRRRDSGNTIYF,TGTGCCAGCAGCTACCGACGGAGAGACTCTGGAAACACCATATATTTT
TRBJ1-1,TRBV19,.,.,CASSWRAQNTEAFF,TGTGCCAGTAGTTGGAGGGCCCAGAACACTGAAGCTTTCTTT
TRBJ1-1,TRBV6-1,few,TRBD1,CASSEPGQGPGKAFF,TGTGCCAGCAGTGAACCGGGACAGGGCCCTGGGAAAGCTTTCTTT
TRBJ2-7,TRBV20-1,few,.,CSVRAYSYEQYF,TGCAGTGTTCGAGCATACTCCTACGAGCAGTACTTC
TRBJ2-5,TRBV28,.,TRBD2,CASTSGRALGETQYF,TGTGCCAGCACTAGCGGGAGGGCCCTAGGAGAGACCCAGTACTTC
TRBJ2-3,TRBV24-1,few,TRBD2,CATSDRTSGGTQYF,TGTGCCACCAGTGATCGGACTAGCGGCGGTACGCAGTATTTT
TRBJ2-7,TRBV6-6,.,TRBD1,CASSQDATGILYEQYF,TGTGCCAGCAGCCAAGATGCGACAGGGATACTCTACGAGCAGTACTTT
TRBJ2-5,TRBV28,.,.,CASRPLEELETQYF,TGTGCCAGCAGACCCCTAGAGGAACTGGAGACCCAGTACTTC
TRBJ2-7,TRBV4-2,.,.,CASSQEIRVAIPYEQYF,TGTGCCAGCAGCCAAGAAATTCGAGTAGCGATTCCCTACGAGCAGTACTTC
TRBJ2-3,TRBV20-1,.,.,CSARLVDTQYF,TGCAGTGCACGACTGGTAGATACGCAGTATTTT
TRBJ2-5,TRBV6-1,many,.,CASSEGPGGLFGTQYF,TGTGCCAGCAGTGAGGGTCCAGGGGGACTGTTCGGGACCCAGTACTTC
TRBJ2-7,TRBV27,.,.,CASSPRTLYEQYF,TGTGCCAGCAGTCCAAGGACCCTATACGAGCAGTACTTC
TRBJ1-1,TRBV6-1,few,.,CASKKAGYEAFF,TGTGCCAGCAAAAAGGCGGGCTATGAAGCTTTCTTT
TRBJ1-1,TRBV6-5,.,TRBD1,CASSYSISGTGATEAFF,TGTGCCAGCAGTTACTCGATCTCCGGGACAGGTGCCACTGAAGCTTTCTTT
TRBJ1-5,TRBV15,.,.,CATSRDRNQPQHF,TGTGCCACCAGCAGAGATCGTAATCAGCCCCAGCATTTT
TRBJ2-3,TRBV7-2,.,.,CASSLSLGADTQYF,TGTGCCAGCAGCTTAAGTTTGGGCGCAGATACGCAGTATTTT
TRBJ1-3,TRBV7-2,.,.,CASTLFGSRGNTIYF,TGTGCCAGCACCTTGTTTGGCAGTCGGGGAAACACCATATATTTT
TRBJ2-1,TRBV29-1,few,.,CSVEDNTNEQFF,TGCAGCGTTGAAGATAATACGAATGAGCAGTTCTTC
TRBJ2-2,TRBV6-6,few,TRBD2,CASSYASGANTGELFF,TGTGCCAGCAGTTACGCTAGCGGGGCGAACACCGGGGAGCTGTTTTTT
TRBJ2-3,TRBV4-1,few,.,CASSQDPYTDTQYF,TGCGCCAGCAGCCAAGATCCCTACACAGATACGCAGTATTTT